This T cell receptor beta chain was found in a study of human T cells and chemical hapten exposure. Whole-study context: On the upper back, patch tests were applied with 0.01% DPC and read at 6 days. Overall study findings and caveats: Patch test score rose with PT1 expanded TCRs, significant at 8, 16, 32, not 4. Alopecia was present in the donors, so their immune response may differ from healthy people's.

Time point noted: patch test 3, about 24 weeks after DPC sensitization. Treatment of the sample: therapeutic diphenylcyclopropenone sensitization with weekly scalp DPC. Sequencing started from total RNA isolated from unfractionated whole blood. On this clonotype itself: Its specificity is unknown.

CDR1 is DFQATT, CDR2 SNEGSKA, per germline (reference sequence). The germline V and J ends were trimmed by 3 bases and 6 bases, with 12 bases remaining between them. The CDR3 sequence is 13 residues long. TCRdb recomputed calls from the RACE reads with MiXCR, one row per CDR3 protein. Of roughly 150,000 distinct CDR3 sequences detected, 25% to 30% appear once; the ten largest clones hold 2.1%. The V and J genes are TRBV20-1 and TRBJ2-1, with D perhaps TRBD1 (7 bases). The TCR sequence derives from a young woman with alopecia areata. Some clones in this sample may be carry-over from other donors' samples. Source: whole blood, taken in connection with sensitization to the hapten diphenylcyclopropenone (DPC). DNA for the CDR3: TGCAGTGCTAGTGGGGGGACAGTCAATGAGCAGTTCTTC. It translates to CSASGGTVNEQFF.